Presented here are 6 T cell receptor beta chains from one specimen sequenced in a study of regulatory T cells in long-lasting Graves disease. Time point reported: persistent/refractory GD, antithyroid drugs over 5 years with positive TRAb. From PBMCs, RNA was extracted and then used to make the TCR library. CDR3-region Arm-PCR and iRepertoire HTBI primers produced the TCR beta libraries. TCRdb reprocessed the multiplex PCR reads with MiXCR, giving one entry per CDR3 protein. The table includes 400,000 to 500,000 distinct CDR3 sequences, around a fifth detected once. This specimen was peripheral blood mononuclear cells (PBMCs), taken when the disease was refractory, from a patient treated with antithyroid drugs. The source is a female donor with Graves disease.

This clonotype was seen many times. This sequence joins TRBV5-6 and TRBJ2-5; D is ambiguous. Trimming removed 0 bases from V and 7 bases from J, with 7 bases in between. The CDR3 sequence is 12 residues long. Germline CDR1 SGHDT, CDR2 YYEEEE. The CDR3 is CASSLGRGTQYF. The CDR3, as DNA: TGTGCCAGCAGCTTGGGTCGCGGGACCCAGTACTTC.

Of note for this clonotype: A much larger clone is a single base away; this may be a read error. V usage is TRBV5-1 and J usage is TRBJ1-4; TRBD1 agrees at 9 bases. The CDR3 is 15 amino acids. Germline V lookup: CDR1 SGHRS, CDR2 YFSETQ. The CDR3 region has the DNA TGCGCCAGCAGCTGGACAGGGGAGTCTAATGAAAGACTGTTTTTT. Encoded protein: CASSWTGESNERLFF.

A few counts support this clonotype. V gene TRBV14 combines with J gene TRBJ2-7, with 12 bases identical to TRBD2. Unmatched junction bases numbered 1, after V lost 2 bases and J lost 2 bases. This CDR3 is 15 amino acids long. Germline V gives CDR1 SGHDN, CDR2 FVKESK. In DNA, the CDR3 is TGTGCCAGCAGCCAACTAGCGGGAGGGACCTACGAGCAGTACTTC. Its protein is CASSQLAGGTYEQYF.

In this sample, this clonotype turned up a few times. The chain joins TRBV20-1 to TRBJ2-7; 9 nucleotides align to TRBD1. Germline V lookup: CDR1 DFQATT, CDR2 SNEGSKA (reference sequence). Unmatched junction bases numbered 6, after V lost 5 bases and J lost 4 bases. This CDR3 has 13 amino acids. The CDR3 nucleotides read TGCAGTGCTGTACAGGGGGCTCAATACGAGCAGTACTTC. Amino acid sequence: CSAVQGAQYEQYF.

The chain uses TRBV20-1 and TRBJ2-3; 8 nucleotides line up with TRBD2. The CDR3 runs 17 residues. Germline V CDR1 and CDR2: DFQATT, SNEGSKA (reference sequence). V was clipped by 3 bases and J by 3 bases; unmatched bases: 14. CDR3 sequence reads: CSASGRVQRRNTDTQYF. As DNA, the CDR3 is TGCAGTGCTAGCGGGAGGGTCCAACGACGGAATACAGATACGCAGTATTTT.

There are many counts of this clonotype. This chain joins TRBV12-3 or TRBV12-4 and TRBJ1-4; 8 nucleotides agree with TRBD1. The CDR3 extends over 13 amino acids. The ends lost 8 bases at V and 8 bases at J; junction bases unmatched: 7. CDR3 residues: CASSAGGKEKLFF. In DNA form, the CDR3 reads TGTGCCAGCTCCGCAGGGGGCAAGGAAAAACTGTTTTTT.